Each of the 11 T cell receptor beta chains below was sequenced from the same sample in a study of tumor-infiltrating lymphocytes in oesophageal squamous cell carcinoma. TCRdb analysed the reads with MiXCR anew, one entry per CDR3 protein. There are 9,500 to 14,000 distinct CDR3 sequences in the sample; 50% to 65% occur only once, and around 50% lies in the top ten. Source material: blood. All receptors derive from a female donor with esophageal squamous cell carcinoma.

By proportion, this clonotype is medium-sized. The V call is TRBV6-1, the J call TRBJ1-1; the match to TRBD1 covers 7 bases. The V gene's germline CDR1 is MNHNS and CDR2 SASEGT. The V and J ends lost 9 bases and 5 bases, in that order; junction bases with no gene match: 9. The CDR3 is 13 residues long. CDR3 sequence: CASKKGAGTEAFF. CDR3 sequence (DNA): TGTGCCAGTAAGAAGGGGGCGGGTACTGAAGCTTTCTTT.

CDR3 coding DNA: TGTGCCAGCAGTTCCGGGACTCCCGGCGATGAGCAGTTCTTC. Residues: CASSSGTPGDEQFF. The chain employs TRBV9 and TRBJ2-1, with TRBD2 as a possible D gene (6 bases). The CDR3 spans 14 residues. With 5 bases removed from V and 8 bases from J, the gap between germline ends came to 17 bases. Germline V gene lookup returns CDR1 SGDLS and CDR2 YYNGEE.

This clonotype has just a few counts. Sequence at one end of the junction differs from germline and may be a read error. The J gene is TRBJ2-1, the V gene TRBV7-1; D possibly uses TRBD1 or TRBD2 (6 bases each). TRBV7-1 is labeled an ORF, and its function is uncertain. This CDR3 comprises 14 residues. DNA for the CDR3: TGTGCCAGCAGCTACAGGGTTCGGGGGTCACCCCTCCACTTC. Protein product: CASSYRVRGSPLHF.

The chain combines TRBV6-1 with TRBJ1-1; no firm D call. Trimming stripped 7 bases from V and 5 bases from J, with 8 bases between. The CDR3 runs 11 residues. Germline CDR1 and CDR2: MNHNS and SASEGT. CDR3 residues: CASKALTEAFF. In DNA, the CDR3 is TGTGCCAGCAAGGCCCTAACTGAAGCTTTCTTT.

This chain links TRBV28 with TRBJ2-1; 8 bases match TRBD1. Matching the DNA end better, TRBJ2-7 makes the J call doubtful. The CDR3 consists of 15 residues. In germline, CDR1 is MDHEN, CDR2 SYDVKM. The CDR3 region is CASRRRTGTVYEQYF. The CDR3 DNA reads TGTGCCAGCCGCCGCAGGACAGGGACGGTCTACGAGCAGTACTTC.

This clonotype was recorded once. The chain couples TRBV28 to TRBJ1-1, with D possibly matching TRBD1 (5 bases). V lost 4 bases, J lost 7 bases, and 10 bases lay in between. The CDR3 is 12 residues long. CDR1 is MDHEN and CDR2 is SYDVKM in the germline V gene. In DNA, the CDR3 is TGTGCCAGCAGTTGGGGACGCGTTGAAGCTTTCTTT. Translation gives CASSWGRVEAFF.

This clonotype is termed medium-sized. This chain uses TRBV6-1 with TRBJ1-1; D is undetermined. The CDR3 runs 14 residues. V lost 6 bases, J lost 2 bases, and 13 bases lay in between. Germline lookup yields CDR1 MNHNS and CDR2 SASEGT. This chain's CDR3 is CASSERGYNTEAFF. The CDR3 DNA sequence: TGTGCCAGCAGCGAACGGGGTTATAACACTGAAGCTTTCTTT.

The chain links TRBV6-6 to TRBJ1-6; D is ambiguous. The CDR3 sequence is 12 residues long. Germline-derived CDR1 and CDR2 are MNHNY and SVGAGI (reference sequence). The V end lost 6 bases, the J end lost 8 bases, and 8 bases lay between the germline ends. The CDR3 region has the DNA TGTGCCAGCAGAAGCCCCGATTCACCCCTCCACTTT. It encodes CASRSPDSPLHF.

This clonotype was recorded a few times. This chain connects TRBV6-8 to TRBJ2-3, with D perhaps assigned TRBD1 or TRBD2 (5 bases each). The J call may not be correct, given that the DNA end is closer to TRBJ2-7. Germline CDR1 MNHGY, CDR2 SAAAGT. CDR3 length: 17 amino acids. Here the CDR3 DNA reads TGTGCCAGCAGCCCCACCAGGTCGGGGCTTAACAACTACGAGCAGTACTTC. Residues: CASSPTRSGLNNYEQYF.

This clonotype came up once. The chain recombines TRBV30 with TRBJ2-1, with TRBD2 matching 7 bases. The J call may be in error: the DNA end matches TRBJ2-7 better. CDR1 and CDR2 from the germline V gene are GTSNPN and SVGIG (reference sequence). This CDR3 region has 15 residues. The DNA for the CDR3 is TGTGCCTGGAGTCCCCCCCACGGGAGGAATGCTACGCAGTACTTC. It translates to CAWSPPHGRNATQYF.

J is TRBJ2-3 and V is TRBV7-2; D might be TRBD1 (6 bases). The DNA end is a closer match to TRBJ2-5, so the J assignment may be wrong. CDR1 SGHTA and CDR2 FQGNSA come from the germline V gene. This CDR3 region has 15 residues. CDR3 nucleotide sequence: TGTGCCAGCAGCCCAGACCAGGGGCAGGGGCAGACCCAGTACTTC. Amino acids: CASSPDQGQGQTQYF.